This record looks at one T cell receptor (beta chain) sequence and its context. V was cut by 3 bases and J by 0 bases, with 12 bases left in between. The CDR3 is made up of 15 amino acids. Germline CDR1 reads SGDLS; CDR2 reads YYNGEE. The data are from a study of cytomegalovirus exposure and HLA in healthy donors. Data came from immunoSEQ multiplex PCR; TCRdb stores just in-frame clones and leaves some out. This sample has hundreds of thousands of clones, with about nine tenths found just once. The sequencing sample was made of PBMCs. The clonotype originates from a young woman in good health and CMV-seronegative. The V call is TRBV9, the J call TRBJ2-5; tentative D call: TRBD2 (6 bases). For the CDR3, the DNA is TGTGCCAGCAGCGCTCCATGGGACTACCAAGAGACCCAGTACTTC. As protein: CASSAPWDYQETQYF.